This entry features one TCR beta chain sequence. CDR3 length: 16 residues. V was trimmed by 4 bases and J by 3 bases, leaving 17 bases between them. Germline V gene data show CDR1 as SGHDT and CDR2 as YYEEEE. Per the study methods: Estimation of nucleated cell counts relied on the amplification of reference gene primers. Libraries were prepared by immunoSEQ multiplex PCR; TCRdb keeps only in-frame clonotypes and omits some of them. That table is the source of V, J and clone size, and D and trimming were worked out from the DNA. The sample yields 100,000 to 130,000 clones, 88% seen once. The record originates from a study of blood T cell repertoires in COVID-19. The wider study: Sources were T cells, B-cell-depleted T cells, or PBMCs; the material itself was cDNA or gDNA.

This clonotype was sampled from a human donor in a cohort sampled during active COVID-19. V and J are TRBV5-6 and TRBJ1-5; D possibly corresponds to TRBD1 (6 bases). Specimen: peripheral blood. The CDR3 nucleotides read TGTGCCAGCAGCCGGTGGGGGGGCGCAATCAATCAGCCCCAGCATTTT. This sequence encodes CASSRWGGAINQPQHF. The full variable domain, its missing parts supplied by reference TRBV5-6 and TRBJ1-5, is DAGVTQSPTHLIKTRGQQVTLRCSPKSGHDTVSWYQQALGQGPQFIFQYYEEEERQRGNFPDRFSGHQFPNYSSELNVNALLLGDSALYLCASSRWGGAINQPQHFGDGTRLSIL.